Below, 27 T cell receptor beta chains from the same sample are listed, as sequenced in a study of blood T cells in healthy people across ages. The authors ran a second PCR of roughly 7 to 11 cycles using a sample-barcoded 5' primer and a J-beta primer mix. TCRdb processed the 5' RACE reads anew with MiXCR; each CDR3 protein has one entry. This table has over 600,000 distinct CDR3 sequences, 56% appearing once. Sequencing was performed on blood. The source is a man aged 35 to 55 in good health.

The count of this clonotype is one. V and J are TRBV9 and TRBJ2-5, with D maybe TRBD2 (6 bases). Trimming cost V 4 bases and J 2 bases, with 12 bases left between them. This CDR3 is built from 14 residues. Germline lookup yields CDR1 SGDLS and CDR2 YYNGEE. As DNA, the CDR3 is TGTGCCAGCAGCCCGGGAGTAACGCAAGAGACCCAGTACTTC. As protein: CASSPGVTQETQYF.

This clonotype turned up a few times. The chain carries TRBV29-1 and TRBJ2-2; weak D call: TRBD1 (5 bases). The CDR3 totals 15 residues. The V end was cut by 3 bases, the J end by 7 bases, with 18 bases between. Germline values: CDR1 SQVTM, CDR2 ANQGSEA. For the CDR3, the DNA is TGCAGCGTTGAGACAGTATTGGGGCCCAACGGGGAGCTGTTTTTT. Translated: CSVETVLGPNGELFF.

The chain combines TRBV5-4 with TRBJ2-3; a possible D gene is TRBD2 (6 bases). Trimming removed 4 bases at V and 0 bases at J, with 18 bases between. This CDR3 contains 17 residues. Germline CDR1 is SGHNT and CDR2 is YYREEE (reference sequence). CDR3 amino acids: CASSPRLEGPSTDTQYF. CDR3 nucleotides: TGTGCCAGCAGCCCGCGACTAGAAGGCCCCAGCACAGATACGCAGTATTTT. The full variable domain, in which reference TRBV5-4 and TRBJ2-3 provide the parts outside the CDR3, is ETGVTQSPTHLIKTRGQQVTLRCSSQSGHNTVSWYQQALGQGPQFIFQYYREEENGRGNFPPRFSGLQFPNYSSELNVNALELDDSALYLCASSPRLEGPSTDTQYFGPGTRLTVL.

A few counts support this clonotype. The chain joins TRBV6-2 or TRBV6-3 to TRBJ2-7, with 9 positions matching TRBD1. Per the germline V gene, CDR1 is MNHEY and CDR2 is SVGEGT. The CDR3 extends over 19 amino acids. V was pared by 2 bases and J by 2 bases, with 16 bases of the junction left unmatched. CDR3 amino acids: CASSYGTGTIVSSTYEQYF. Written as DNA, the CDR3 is TGTGCCAGCAGTTACGGGACAGGGACGATAGTGTCTTCTACCTACGAGCAGTACTTC.

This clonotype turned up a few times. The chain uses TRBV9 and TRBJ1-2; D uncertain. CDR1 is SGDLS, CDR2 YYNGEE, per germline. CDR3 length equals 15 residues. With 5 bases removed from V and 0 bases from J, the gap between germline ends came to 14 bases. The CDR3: CASRSPGGPNYGYTF. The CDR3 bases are TGTGCCAGCAGGAGTCCCGGCGGCCCTAACTATGGCTACACCTTC.

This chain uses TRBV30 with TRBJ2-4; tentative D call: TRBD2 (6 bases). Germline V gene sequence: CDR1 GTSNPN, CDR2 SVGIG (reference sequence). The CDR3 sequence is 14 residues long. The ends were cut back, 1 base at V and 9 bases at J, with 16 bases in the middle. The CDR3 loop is CAWSASAGRGIQYF. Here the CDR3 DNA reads TGTGCCTGGAGTGCTTCGGCGGGGAGAGGCATTCAGTACTTC.

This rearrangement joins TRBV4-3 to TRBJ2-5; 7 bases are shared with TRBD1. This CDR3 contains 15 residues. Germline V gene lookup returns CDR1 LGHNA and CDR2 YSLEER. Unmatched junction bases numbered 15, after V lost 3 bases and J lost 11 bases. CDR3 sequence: CASSQTGTVYNEQYF. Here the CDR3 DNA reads TGCGCCAGCAGCCAGACCGGGACAGTTTACAATGAGCAGTACTTC.

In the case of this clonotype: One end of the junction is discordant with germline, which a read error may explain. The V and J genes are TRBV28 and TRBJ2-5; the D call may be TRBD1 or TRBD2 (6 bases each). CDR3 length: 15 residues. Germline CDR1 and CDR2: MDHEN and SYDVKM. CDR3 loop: CASSPEGGHQETRYF. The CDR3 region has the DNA TGTGCCAGCAGCCCTGAGGGGGGACACCAAGAGACCCGGTACTTC.

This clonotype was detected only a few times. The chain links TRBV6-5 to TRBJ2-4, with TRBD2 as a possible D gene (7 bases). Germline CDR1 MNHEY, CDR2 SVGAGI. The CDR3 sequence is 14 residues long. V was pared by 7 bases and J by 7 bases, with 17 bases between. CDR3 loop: CASTQGRAGNIQYF. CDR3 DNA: TGTGCCAGCACCCAGGGGAGGGCTGGGAACATTCAGTACTTC.

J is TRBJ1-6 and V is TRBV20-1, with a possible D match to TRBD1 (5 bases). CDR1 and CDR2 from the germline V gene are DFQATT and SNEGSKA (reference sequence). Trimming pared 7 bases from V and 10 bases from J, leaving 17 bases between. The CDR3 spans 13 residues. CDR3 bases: TGCAGTGGTAGTGGTAGGGGAAGATCACCCCTCCACTTT. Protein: CSGSGRGRSPLHF.

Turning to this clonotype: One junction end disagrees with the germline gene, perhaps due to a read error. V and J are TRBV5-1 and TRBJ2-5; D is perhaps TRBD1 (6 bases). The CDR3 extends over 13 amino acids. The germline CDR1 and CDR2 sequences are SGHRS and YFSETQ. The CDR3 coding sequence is TGCGCCAGCAGCATCGGACAGCCAGACGAGCAGTACTTT. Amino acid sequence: CASSIGQPDEQYF.

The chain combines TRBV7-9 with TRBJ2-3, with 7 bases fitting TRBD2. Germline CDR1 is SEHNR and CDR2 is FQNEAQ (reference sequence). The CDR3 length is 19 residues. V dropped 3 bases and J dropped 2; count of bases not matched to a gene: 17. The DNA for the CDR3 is TGTGCCAGCAGCTTTGTGAAGGGACTTGCGGGAGAATCCACAGATACGCAGTATTTT. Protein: CASSFVKGLAGESTDTQYF.

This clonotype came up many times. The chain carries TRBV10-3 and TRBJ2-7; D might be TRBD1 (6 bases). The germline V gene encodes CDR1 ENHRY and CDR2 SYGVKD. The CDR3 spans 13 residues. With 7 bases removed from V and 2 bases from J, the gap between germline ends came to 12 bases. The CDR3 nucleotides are TGTGCCATCATGGATGACAGGACCTACGAGCAGTACTTC. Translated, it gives CAIMDDRTYEQYF.

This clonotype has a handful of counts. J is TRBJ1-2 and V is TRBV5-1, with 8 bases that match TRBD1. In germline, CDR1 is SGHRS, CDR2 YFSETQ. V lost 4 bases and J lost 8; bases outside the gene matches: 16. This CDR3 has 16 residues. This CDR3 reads CASSPDGQGSVSGYTF. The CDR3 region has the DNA TGCGCCAGCAGCCCGGATGGACAGGGCTCAGTCAGCGGCTACACCTTC.

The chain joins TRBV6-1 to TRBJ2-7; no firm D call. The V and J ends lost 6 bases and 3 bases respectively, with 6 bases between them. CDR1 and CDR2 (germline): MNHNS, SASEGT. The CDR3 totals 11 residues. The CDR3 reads CASRDIYEQYF. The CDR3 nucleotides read TGTGCCAGCAGAGATATCTACGAGCAGTACTTC.

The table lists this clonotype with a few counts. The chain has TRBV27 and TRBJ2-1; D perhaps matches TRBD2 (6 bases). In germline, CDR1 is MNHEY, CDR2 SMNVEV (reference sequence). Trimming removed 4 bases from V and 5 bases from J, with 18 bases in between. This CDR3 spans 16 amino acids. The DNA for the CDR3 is TGTGCCAGCAGTTCCGTTTTTCGCGGGACCCACAATGAGCAGTTCTTC. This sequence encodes CASSSVFRGTHNEQFF.

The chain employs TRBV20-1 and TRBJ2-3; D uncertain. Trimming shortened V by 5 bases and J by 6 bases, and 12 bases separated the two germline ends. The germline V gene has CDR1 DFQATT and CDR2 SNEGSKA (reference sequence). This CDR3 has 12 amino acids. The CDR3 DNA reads TGCAGTGCTTTCCAGCCCCCGGATACGCAGTATTTT. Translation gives CSAFQPPDTQYF.

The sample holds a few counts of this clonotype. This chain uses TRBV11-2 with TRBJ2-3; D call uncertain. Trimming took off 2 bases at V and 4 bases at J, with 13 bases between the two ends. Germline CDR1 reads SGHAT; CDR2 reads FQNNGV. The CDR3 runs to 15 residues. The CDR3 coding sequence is TGTGCCAGCAGCTTAACTTTTGGGGTTCCAGATACGCAGTATTTT. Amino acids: CASSLTFGVPDTQYF. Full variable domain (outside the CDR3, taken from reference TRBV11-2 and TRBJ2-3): EAGVAQSPRYKIIEKRQSVAFWCNPISGHATLYWYQQILGQGPKLLIQFQNNGVVDDSQLPKDRFSAERLKGVDSTLKIQPAKLEDSAVYLCASSLTFGVPDTQYFGPGTRLTVL.

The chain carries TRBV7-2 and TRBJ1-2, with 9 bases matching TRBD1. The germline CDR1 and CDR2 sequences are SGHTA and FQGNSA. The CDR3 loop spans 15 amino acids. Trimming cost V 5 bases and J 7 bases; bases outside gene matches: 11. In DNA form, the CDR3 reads TGTGCCAGCAGCACCAACAGGGGGCGCGCGCTTGGCTACACCTTC. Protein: CASSTNRGRALGYTF.

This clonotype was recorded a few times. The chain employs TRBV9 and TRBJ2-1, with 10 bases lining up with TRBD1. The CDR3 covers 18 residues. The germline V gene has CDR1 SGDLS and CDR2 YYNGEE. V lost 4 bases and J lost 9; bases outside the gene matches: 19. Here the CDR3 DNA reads TGTGCCAGCAGCCTCGGACAGGGGGATCAGGTAGTTAGGCGTGAGCAGTTCTTC. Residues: CASSLGQGDQVVRREQFF.

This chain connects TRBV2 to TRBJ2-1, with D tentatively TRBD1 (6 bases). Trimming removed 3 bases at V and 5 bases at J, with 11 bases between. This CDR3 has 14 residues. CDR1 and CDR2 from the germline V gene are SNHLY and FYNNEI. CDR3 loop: CASSDKTGNNEQFF. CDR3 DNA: TGTGCCAGCAGTGACAAAACAGGGAACAATGAGCAGTTCTTC.

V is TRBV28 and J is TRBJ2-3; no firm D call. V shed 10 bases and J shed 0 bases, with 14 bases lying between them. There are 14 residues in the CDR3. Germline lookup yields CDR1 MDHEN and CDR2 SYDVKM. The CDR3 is CATDAQVSTDTQYF. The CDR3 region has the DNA TGTGCCACCGACGCCCAGGTTAGCACAGATACGCAGTATTTT.

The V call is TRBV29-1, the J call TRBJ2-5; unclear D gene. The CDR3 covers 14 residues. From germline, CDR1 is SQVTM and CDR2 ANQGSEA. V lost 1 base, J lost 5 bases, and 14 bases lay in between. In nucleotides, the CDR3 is TGCAGCGTTGAAGTATTTGTGGGTGAGGAGACCCAGTACTTC. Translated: CSVEVFVGEETQYF.

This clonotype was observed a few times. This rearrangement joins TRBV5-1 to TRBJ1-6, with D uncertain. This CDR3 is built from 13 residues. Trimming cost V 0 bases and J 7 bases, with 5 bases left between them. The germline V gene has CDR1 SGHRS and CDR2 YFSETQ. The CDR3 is CASSLEVNSPLHF. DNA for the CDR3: TGCGCCAGCAGCTTGGAGGTAAATTCACCCCTCCACTTT.

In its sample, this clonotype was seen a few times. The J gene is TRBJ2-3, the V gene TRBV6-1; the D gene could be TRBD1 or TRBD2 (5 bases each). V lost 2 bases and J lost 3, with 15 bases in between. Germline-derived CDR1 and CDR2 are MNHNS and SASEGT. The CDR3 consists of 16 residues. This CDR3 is CASSEYSGTSTDTQYF. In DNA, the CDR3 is TGTGCCAGCAGTGAATATTCGGGGACGTCGACAGATACGCAGTATTTT.

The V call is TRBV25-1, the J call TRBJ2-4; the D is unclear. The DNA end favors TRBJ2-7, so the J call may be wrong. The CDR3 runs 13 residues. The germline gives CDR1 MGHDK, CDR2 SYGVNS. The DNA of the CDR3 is TGTGCCAGCATGGCTAGAAACACCTACGAGCAGTACTTC. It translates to CASMARNTYEQYF.

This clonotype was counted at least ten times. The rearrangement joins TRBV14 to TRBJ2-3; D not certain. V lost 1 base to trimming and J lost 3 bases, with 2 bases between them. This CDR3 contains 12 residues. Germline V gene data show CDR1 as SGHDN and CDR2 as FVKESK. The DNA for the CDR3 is TGTGCCAGCAGCCAAGTTACAGATACGCAGTATTTT. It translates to CASSQVTDTQYF.